These 9 T cell receptor beta chains came from one sample sequenced in a study of blood T cell repertoires in COVID-19. The assay was immunoSEQ multiplex PCR, and TCRdb's table has in-frame clones only and misses some. Of over 50,000 clones detected, about nine tenths appear once; the ten largest clones hold less than 9%. Specimen: peripheral blood. These receptors were obtained from a man between 50 and 59 years old with active COVID-19.

The chain couples TRBV7-2 to TRBJ1-1, with 7 bases aligning to TRBD1. The CDR3 covers 12 residues. The trim removed 5 bases at V and 11 bases at J, leaving 8 bases unmatched. CDR1 SGHTA and CDR2 FQGNSA come from the germline V gene. CDR3 nucleotide sequence: TGTGCCAGCAGCCGAGGGGGCACCGAGGCTTTCTTT. This encodes CASSRGGTEAFF.

The rearrangement uses TRBV7-8 and TRBJ2-3; D is perhaps TRBD2 (5 bases). This CDR3 region has 16 residues. CDR1 is SGHVS, CDR2 FQNEAQ, per germline. Trimming removed 3 bases at V and 4 bases at J, with 17 bases between. CDR3 residues: CASSLGGGRGADTQYF. DNA of the CDR3: TGTGCCAGCAGCTTGGGCGGAGGCCGAGGTGCAGATACGCAGTATTTT.

The chain has TRBV27 and TRBJ2-1, with D possibly being TRBD2 (5 bases). Germline V gene lookup returns CDR1 MNHEY and CDR2 SMNVEV (reference sequence). V lost 5 bases and J lost 2, with 13 bases in between. The CDR3 consists of 15 residues. CDR3 residues: CASSRGSSAYNEQFF. DNA of the CDR3: TGTGCCAGCAGTAGAGGGTCGAGTGCCTACAATGAGCAGTTCTTC.

The V and J genes are TRBV11-2 and TRBJ1-5; D gene unclear. V gave up 5 bases and J gave up 2 bases, with 10 bases separating them. Germline V gene sequence: CDR1 SGHAT, CDR2 FQNNGV. The CDR3 runs 14 residues. The CDR3 DNA follows: TGTGCCAGCAGCCCACAGCGGGGCAATCAGCCCCAGCATTTT. Protein product: CASSPQRGNQPQHF.

The rearrangement joins TRBV9 to TRBJ2-1; 8 positions agree with TRBD2. Per the germline V gene, CDR1 is SGDLS and CDR2 is YYNGEE. The CDR3 contains 14 residues. The junction had 3 bases not matched to a gene; V was cut back by 3 bases and J by 4 bases. The CDR3, as DNA: TGTGCCAGCAGCGCTTTAGCGGGGTACAATGAGCAGTTCTTC. This encodes CASSALAGYNEQFF.

This chain uses TRBV7-9 with TRBJ1-1; D might be TRBD1 (6 bases). Trimming removed 5 bases from V and 3 bases from J, with 10 bases in between. The CDR3 consists of 13 residues. Germline V gene lookup returns CDR1 SEHNR and CDR2 FQNEAQ (reference sequence). CDR3 region: CASSLDSYTEAFF. In DNA form, the CDR3 reads TGTGCCAGCAGCCTGGACAGTTACACTGAAGCTTTCTTT.

As DNA, the CDR3 is TGTGCCAGCAGCTTTGACTCGAACACTGAAGCTTTCTTT. This translates into CASSFDSNTEAFF. The V call is TRBV7-9, the J call TRBJ1-1; D gene ambiguous. Germline V gene sequence: CDR1 SEHNR, CDR2 FQNEAQ (reference sequence). V lost 3 bases and J 1 base, leaving 6 bases between the germline ends. The CDR3 totals 13 residues.

This chain links TRBV19 with TRBJ1-2; 9 bases are a match to TRBD1. Germline V gives CDR1 LNHDA, CDR2 SQIVND (reference sequence). V gave up 7 bases and J gave up 4 bases; unmatched junction bases: 7. The CDR3 covers 14 residues. The CDR3 region is CASTQTGGGYGYTF. CDR3 DNA sequence: TGTGCCAGTACCCAAACAGGGGGCGGCTATGGCTACACCTTC. Filled out from reference TRBV19 and TRBJ1-2, the complete variable domain reads DGGITQSPKYLFRKEGQNVTLSCEQNLNHDAMYWYRQDPGQGLRLIYYSQIVNDFQKGDIAEGYSVSREKKESFPLTVTSAQKNPTAFYLCASTQTGGGYGYTFGSGTRLTVV.

This chain connects TRBV19 to TRBJ1-5; TRBD1 aligns across 7 bases. This CDR3 is built from 14 residues. Trimming removed 8 bases from V and 2 bases from J; junction bases left unmatched: 6. From germline, CDR1 is LNHDA and CDR2 SQIVND (reference sequence). The CDR3 region is CASWGTVRNQPQHF. The CDR3 DNA sequence: TGTGCCAGTTGGGGGACAGTACGCAATCAGCCCCAGCATTTT.